The present TCR beta chain was sequenced within a study of long-term antiretroviral therapy in people with HIV. The CDR3 is 13 residues long. The V gene's germline CDR1 is MDHEN and CDR2 SYDVKM. V was cut by 8 bases and J by 6 bases, with 11 bases left in between. Sequencing used immunoSEQ v3.0 at survey level. The repertoire was sequenced with immunoSEQ multiplex PCR; TCRdb's copy has only in-frame clones and lacks some. The data contain approximately 22,000 clones, less than 85% of them singletons. This sample comprised unsorted PBMCs, obtained 0.5 years before starting antiretroviral therapy. The clonotype originates from a man aged 40-55 years with HIV. The chain recombines TRBV28 with TRBJ1-6; maybe TRBD1 (5 bases). CDR3 nucleotide sequence: TGTGCCAGCTGCGGGGCCGGTAATTCACCCCTCCACTTT. This sequence encodes CASCGAGNSPLHF.